The source of this T cell receptor beta chain is a study of human T cells and chemical hapten exposure. Documented time point: patch test 2, 6 weeks after DPC sensitization. Treatment indicated: therapeutic diphenylcyclopropenone sensitization with weekly scalp DPC. Blood sampling preceded each patch test application. Study-level findings and limits: TCRs exceeding a frequency of 1 in 1000 stayed unchanged under DPC sensitization.

TCRdb fed the RACE reads into MiXCR, producing one record per CDR3 protein. The sample comprises more than 75,000 distinct CDR3 sequences, approximately 10% of which are singletons, and 2% to 2.5% rests with the top ten. The germline gives CDR1 MNHEY, CDR2 SMNVEV (reference sequence). The CDR3 covers 17 residues. The V and J ends lost 3 bases and 3 bases, in that order; junction bases with no gene match: 12. This clonotype occurred many times. Its antigen is currently unknown. The origin of this receptor is a woman between 25 and 40 years old with alopecia areata. Some clones in this sample may be carry-over from other donors' samples. Material: whole blood, obtained in connection with sensitization to the hapten diphenylcyclopropenone (DPC). The V gene is TRBV27, the J gene TRBJ2-7; 9 positions match TRBD2. DNA of the CDR3: TGTGCCAGCAGTTTCGTGTCGTCCGGGACTAGCTTCTACGAGCAGTACTTC. It is translated as CASSFVSSGTSFYEQYF.